This T cell receptor beta chain originates from a study of blood T cell repertoires in COVID-19 (TCRdb year 2020). For the study in its entirety: Collaborator samples came from the United States, Italy and Spain and covered acute and convalescent phases of COVID-19. The prospective study material was composed of cDNA or gDNA derived from T cells, B-cell-depleted T cells, or PBMCs. Samples came from the ongoing ImmuneRACE study (first 160 participants) plus 1,254 subjects from 6 global collaborators. The sample metadata nearly always contained a de-identified subject ID, COVID-19 status, age in years and sex. Subjects who had been exposed to COVID-19, were actively infected with it, or had recovered from it provided the deeply sampled blood TCRbeta repertoires that made up the dataset. A freely available public database, intended as a resource for researchers studying the immune response to SARS-CoV-2, is where the repertoires were released. Where HLA class I and class II types were available, the types were taken from metadata supplied by the sample provider, not from assay-based typing.

Concerning this clone: Its antigen target is currently unknown. The input lacks base qualities; no much larger clone sits a single base away.

The immunoSEQ Assay, a bias-controlled multiplex PCR, was used to amplify TCRbeta CDR3 regions from genomic DNA. From the authors' description of their analysis: Nucleated cell counts per sample were estimated from amplification of reference gene primers within the assay. To quantify the absolute abundance of each unique TCRbeta CDR3 rearrangement, sequence reads were collapsed and filtered. For each sample, productive Simpson clonality was calculated as the square root of Simpson's diversity index over productive rearrangements. TCRdb limited this immuneACCESS table to in-frame rearrangements with V and J called. A share of clones is missing; checked studies link under half to unresolved V genes, and the rest is unexplained. The V and J calls and clone size are taken from that table; D and trimming were inferred from the DNA. This sample holds tens of thousands of clones; roughly 89% were observed only once. The ten most abundant clones make up around 9% of the sample.

According to the germline V gene, CDR1 reads MNHEY and CDR2 reads SVGAGI. From the cysteine through the phenylalanine, the CDR3 covers 14 amino acids. This entry keeps only the CDR3 DNA: 42 bases, framed from base 1. Deletion took 6 bases off V and 2 bases off J, with a span of 13 bases between the germline ends. Each collaborating institution followed its own protocols to collect whole blood in K2EDTA tubes. For TCRbeta analysis, collaborators shipped samples in one of three forms: frozen whole blood, isolated PBMCs, or DNA extracted from either of those sample types. General conclusions and limits of the study: The amount of clinical and demographic metadata varied by source and participant and was provided uncurated.

The chain couples TRBV6-5 to TRBJ1-2; tentative D gene TRBD1, with 6 bases matching. This clonotype was sampled from a human donor in a cohort sampled during active COVID-19. Sequencing used peripheral blood. The CDR3 sequence is CASRTAGTNYGYTF. The bases are TGTGCCAGCAGGACCGCCGGGACAAACTATGGCTACACCTTC.